A single sample is the source of the 20 T cell receptor beta chains below, sequenced in a study of CD8+CD57+ T cells in acquired aplastic anemia. Profiling that covered TCR beta VDJ and CDR3 relied on genomic DNA as its template. TCRdb called the reads again in MiXCR, with one record for every CDR3 protein. The data show 95,000 to 120,000 distinct CDR3 sequences, around 49% seen once. The material sequenced was sorted CD4+, CD8+, or CD8+CD57+ T cells (not recorded which) from PBMCs. Receptors originate from a human donor in good health, serving as a control.

The chain couples TRBV20-1 to TRBJ2-7; TRBD2 matches at 9 bases. Germline values: CDR1 DFQATT, CDR2 SNEGSKA (reference sequence). The CDR3 spans 16 residues. V lost 2 bases, J lost 2 bases, and 10 bases stayed unmatched. The CDR3 DNA follows: TGCAGTGCTAGACTGAGTATAGCGGGGGACACCTACGAGCAGTACTTC. This translates into CSARLSIAGDTYEQYF.

This rearrangement joins TRBV29-1 to TRBJ1-2; 7 bases are shared with TRBD1. There are 14 residues in the CDR3. Germline-derived CDR1 and CDR2 are SQVTM and ANQGSEA. With 4 bases clipped from V and 2 bases from J, the junction kept 7 bases outside the gene matches. The CDR3 spells CSVVGRQGNYGYTF. The CDR3 DNA follows: TGCAGCGTTGTTGGAAGACAGGGCAACTATGGCTACACCTTC.

Worth noting for this clonotype: One end of the junction fails to match germline, which may point to a read error. This chain joins TRBV6-5 and TRBJ1-6, with no clear D. The germline V gene has CDR1 MNHEY and CDR2 SVGAGI. The CDR3 has 14 amino acids. This CDR3 reads CASSSDGYNSLLHF. The CDR3 nucleotides read TGTGCCAGCAGTTCGGACGGGTATAATTCACTCCTCCACTTT.

Many counts were recorded for this clonotype. The rearrangement links TRBV29-1 to TRBJ2-5, with a tentative D call TRBD2 (7 bases). Trimming took 0 bases from V and 2 from J, leaving 22 bases between them. Per the germline V gene, CDR1 is SQVTM and CDR2 is ANQGSEA. CDR3 size: 18 residues. The CDR3 sequence is CSVEDGGGGDYGQETQYF. In nucleotides, the CDR3 is TGCAGCGTTGAAGATGGGGGCGGAGGGGACTACGGGCAAGAGACCCAGTACTTC.

This clonotype has just one count. The CDR3 region has the DNA TGTGCCAGCAGCTCGACAGGGGGCGCAGAGACCCAGTACTTC. As protein: CASSSTGGAETQYF. The V call is TRBV7-6, the J call TRBJ2-5, with TRBD1 matching 10 bases. The CDR3 extends over 14 amino acids. CDR1 SGHVS and CDR2 FNYEAQ come from the germline V gene. J gave up 4 bases and V 4 bases, and 3 bases lay outside the gene matches.

The rearrangement links TRBV19 to TRBJ2-3; possibly TRBD1 for D (6 bases). The germline CDR1 and CDR2 sequences are LNHDA and SQIVND (reference sequence). V was cut by 9 bases and J by 6 bases, with 19 bases left in between. The CDR3 runs to 14 residues. The CDR3 nucleotides read TGTGCCAGCGACCAAGGACAGACTTCTGATACGCAGTATTTT. This sequence encodes CASDQGQTSDTQYF. Filled out from reference TRBV19 and TRBJ2-3, the complete variable domain reads DGGITQSPKYLFRKEGQNVTLSCEQNLNHDAMYWYRQDPGQGLRLIYYSQIVNDFQKGDIAEGYSVSREKKESFPLTVTSAQKNPTAFYLCASDQGQTSDTQYFGPGTRLTVL.

Ten or more counts support this clonotype. V is TRBV9 and J is TRBJ2-7; no reliable D call. The germline CDR1 and CDR2 sequences are SGDLS and YYNGEE. This CDR3 has 13 amino acids. Trimming removed 0 bases at V and 5 bases at J, with 9 bases between. The CDR3 region has the DNA TGTGCCAGCAGCGTAGGGCAGGACGACGAGCAGTACTTC. It encodes CASSVGQDDEQYF.

This clonotype was picked up many times. The chain uses TRBV4-1 and TRBJ2-5; weak D call: TRBD2 (5 bases). This CDR3 region has 15 residues. Germline CDR1 and CDR2: MGHRA and YSYEKL. V shed 0 bases and J shed 2 bases, with 10 bases lying between them. The CDR3: CASSQESSGQETQYF. In DNA, the CDR3 is TGCGCCAGCAGCCAAGAGTCCAGCGGACAAGAGACCCAGTACTTC.

A word on this clonotype: The junction departs from germline at one end; a sequencing error may be responsible. The chain links TRBV10-3 to TRBJ1-1; weak D call: TRBD1 (5 bases). This CDR3 is 14 amino acids long. In germline, CDR1 is ENHRY, CDR2 SYGVKD. CDR3 region: CASSFGRGRTEAFF. CDR3 DNA sequence: TGTGCCAGCAGTTTTGGACGGGGACGGACTGAAGCTTTCTTT.

This sequence joins TRBV24-1 and TRBJ2-7; D is perhaps TRBD1 (6 bases). Trimming took 2 bases from V and 3 from J, leaving 13 bases between them. The germline CDR1 and CDR2 sequences are KGHDR and SFDVKD. This CDR3 comprises 15 residues. The CDR3 region has the DNA TGTGCCACCAGTGATTCCCGGGACACCTTCTACGAGCAGTACTTC. This sequence encodes CATSDSRDTFYEQYF.

The rearrangement links TRBV7-9 to TRBJ1-2; 10 nucleotides agree with TRBD1. Germline CDR1 SEHNR, CDR2 FQNEAQ (reference sequence). The CDR3 is 13 amino acids. Trimming cost V 5 bases and J 6 bases; bases outside gene matches: 3. For the CDR3, the DNA is TGTGCCAGCAGCCTGACAGGGGGCGATGGCTACACCTTC. This encodes CASSLTGGDGYTF. The full variable domain, in which reference TRBV7-9 and TRBJ1-2 provide the parts outside the CDR3, is DTGVSQNPRHKITKRGQNVTFRCDPISEHNRLYWYRQTLGQGPEFLTYFQNEAQLEKSRLLSDRFSAERPKGSFSTLEIQRTEQGDSAMYLCASSLTGGDGYTFGSGTRLTVV.

Turning to this clonotype: One base away lies a much larger clone, so this may be a sequencing read error. V usage is TRBV24-1 and J usage is TRBJ1-2; D is possibly TRBD1 (6 bases). From germline, CDR1 is KGHDR and CDR2 SFDVKD. Trimming removed 11 bases from V and 6 bases from J, with 21 bases in between. This CDR3 is 14 amino acids long. Here the CDR3 reads CASSPSGGPHGYTF. The CDR3 bases are TGTGCCAGCAGCCCGTCGGGGGGCCCCCATGGCTACACCTTC.

This chain joins TRBV7-6 and TRBJ1-1, with TRBD1 identical over 7 bases. CDR3 length: 12 residues. V lost 9 bases and J lost 6; bases outside the gene matches: 7. Germline V lookup: CDR1 SGHVS, CDR2 FNYEAQ. CDR3 sequence: CARSPGQAEAFF. In DNA form, the CDR3 reads TGTGCCAGGTCTCCAGGACAGGCTGAAGCTTTCTTT. The full variable domain, with the rest looked up from reference TRBV7-6 and TRBJ1-1, is GAGVSQSPRYKVTKRGQDVALRCDPISGHVSLYWYRQALGQGPEFLTYFNYEAQQDKSGLPNDRFSAERPEGSISTLTIQRTEQRDSAMYRCARSPGQAEAFFGQGTRLTVV.

This clonotype was seen ten or more times. This chain links TRBV27 with TRBJ1-1, with D possibly TRBD1 on 5 matching bases. The V end lost 5 bases, the J end lost 0 bases, and 13 bases lay between the germline ends. The CDR3 is 15 residues long. CDR1 and CDR2 (germline): MNHEY, SMNVEV (reference sequence). The CDR3 loop is CASSKWGGMNTEAFF. The CDR3 coding sequence is TGTGCCAGCAGTAAGTGGGGCGGCATGAACACTGAAGCTTTCTTT.

This chain links TRBV12-3 or TRBV12-4 with TRBJ1-3, with D unclear. Trimming left V 2 bases short and J 4 bases short, with 12 bases between. The CDR3 has 15 amino acids. The CDR3 loop is CASSLFGFGGNTIYF. CDR3 nucleotides: TGTGCCAGCAGTTTATTCGGTTTTGGAGGAAACACCATATATTTT.

A word on this clonotype: Given the absence of the conserved phenylalanine or tryptophan at the CDR3 end, a read error is likely. The limits of the CDR3 on the DNA are not certain, so only TCRdb's listed CDR3 is given. The chain recombines TRBV12-3 or TRBV12-4 with TRBJ1-3. Ends included, the CDR3 has 8 residues. The CDR3 is CASSSASL.

This clonotype appeared a few times. A much larger clonotype is one base distant, so this may be a read error. The J gene is TRBJ2-1, the V gene TRBV12-3 or TRBV12-4; TRBD1 matches 9 bases. This CDR3 comprises 15 residues. CDR3 in amino acids: CASSFRDRDDNEQSF. For the CDR3, the DNA is TGTGCCAGCAGTTTCCGGGACAGGGACGACAATGAGCAGTCCTTC.

The J gene is TRBJ2-7, the V gene TRBV5-1; TRBD1 matches 7 bases. This CDR3 contains 15 residues. V lost 1 base, J lost 2 bases, and 6 bases stayed unmatched. Germline V gene sequence: CDR1 SGHRS, CDR2 YFSETQ. CDR3 region: CASSLYTGDPYEQYF. CDR3 DNA sequence: TGCGCCAGCAGCTTGTATACAGGGGACCCCTACGAGCAGTACTTC.

This clonotype was found many times. The rearrangement joins TRBV10-1 to TRBJ1-6; D gene uncertain. This CDR3 is 15 amino acids long. V dropped 3 bases and J dropped 2 bases, with 8 bases sitting between them. CDR1 is WNHNN and CDR2 is SYGVQD in the germline V gene (reference sequence). The CDR3 region is CASSDGRTYNSPLHF. CDR3 bases: TGCGCCAGCAGTGACGGGAGGACCTATAATTCACCCCTCCACTTT.

This chain joins TRBV19 and TRBJ1-5; no clear D gene. Trimming shortened V by 3 bases and J by 6 bases, and 9 bases separated the two germline ends. This CDR3 comprises 13 residues. Germline values: CDR1 LNHDA, CDR2 SQIVND (reference sequence). CDR3: CASSIADSQPQHF. The CDR3 DNA is TGTGCCAGTAGTATCGCAGATAGTCAGCCCCAGCATTTT.